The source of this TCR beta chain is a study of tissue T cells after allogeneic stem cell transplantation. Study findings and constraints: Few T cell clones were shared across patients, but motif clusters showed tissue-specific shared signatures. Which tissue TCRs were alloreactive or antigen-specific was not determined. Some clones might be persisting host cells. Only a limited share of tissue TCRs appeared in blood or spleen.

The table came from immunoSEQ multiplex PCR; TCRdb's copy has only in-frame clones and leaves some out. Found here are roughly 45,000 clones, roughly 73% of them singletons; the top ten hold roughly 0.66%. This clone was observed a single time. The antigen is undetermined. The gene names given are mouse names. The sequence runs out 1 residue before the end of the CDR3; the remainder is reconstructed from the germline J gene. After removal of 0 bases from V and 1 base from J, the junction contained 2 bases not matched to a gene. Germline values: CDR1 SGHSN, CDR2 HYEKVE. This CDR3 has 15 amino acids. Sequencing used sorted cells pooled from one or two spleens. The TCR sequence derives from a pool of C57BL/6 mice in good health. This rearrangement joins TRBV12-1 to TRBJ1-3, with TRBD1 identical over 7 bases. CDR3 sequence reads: CASSLRGRSGNTLYF. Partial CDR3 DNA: TGTGCCAGCTCTCTCAGGGGGCGGTCTGGAAATACGCTCTAT. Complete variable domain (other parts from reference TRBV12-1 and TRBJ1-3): DSGVVQSPRHIIKEKGGRSVLTCIPISGHSNVVWYQQTLGKELKFLIQHYEKVERDKGFLPSRFSVQQFDDYHSEMNMSALELEDSAMYFCASSLRGRSGNTLYFGEGSRLIVV.